What follows are 27 T cell receptor beta chains derived from one specimen sequenced in a study of response to subunit inactivated influenza vaccine. One entry per CDR3 protein results from TCRdb running MiXCR on the RT-PCR reads. The profile covers 500,000 to 550,000 distinct CDR3 sequences, with less than 8% appearing a single time and 13% taken by the ten largest. This material consisted of PBMCs from blood, taken 23 to 25 months after vaccination. The receptors were gathered from a man aged 45 to 75 who received an inactivated influenza vaccine.

This clonotype was counted between two and nine times. The chain recombines TRBV24-1 with TRBJ2-2; 10 nucleotides agree with TRBD1. Germline V gives CDR1 KGHDR, CDR2 SFDVKD. V shed 4 bases, J shed 7 bases, and the junction held 8 bases outside the gene matches. The CDR3 runs 16 residues. For the CDR3, the DNA is TGTGCCACCAGTGAGCCTGGACAGGGGGACGTCGGGGAGCTGTTTTTT. It codes for CATSEPGQGDVGELFF.

The chain recombines TRBV4-3 with TRBJ2-7; 10 bases agree with TRBD2. CDR1 is LGHNA and CDR2 is YSLEER in the germline V gene. The ends lost 2 bases at V and 3 bases at J; junction bases unmatched: 7. This CDR3 contains 16 residues. Here the CDR3 reads CASSQSWTSGDYEQYF. The CDR3 DNA reads as TGCGCCAGCAGCCAAAGCTGGACTAGCGGAGACTACGAGCAGTACTTC.

This clonotype was counted at least ten times. The chain links TRBV6-1 to TRBJ1-1; D remains unclear. The CDR3 consists of 12 residues. Deletions cut 6 bases from V and 6 bases from J, with 11 bases between. The germline gives CDR1 MNHNS, CDR2 SASEGT. The CDR3 DNA sequence: TGTGCCAGCAGCACCCTCAGCGCTGAAGCTTTCTTT. This gives the protein CASSTLSAEAFF.

The rearrangement links TRBV29-1 to TRBJ2-3; TRBD2 matches 10 bases. Germline loops: CDR1 SQVTM, CDR2 ANQGSEA. This CDR3 region has 15 residues. V lost 7 bases to trimming and J lost 2 bases; unmatched junction nucleotides: 9. The CDR3 DNA reads TGCAGCGCCTCCCGCCTAGCGGGGGACACAGATACGCAGTATTTT. Amino acids: CSASRLAGDTDTQYF.

This clonotype showed up just a few times. DNA for the CDR3: TGCAGTGCTACTAGTATTCTAGCGGCAGATCCCTACGAGCAGTACTTC. As protein: CSATSILAADPYEQYF. The rearrangement joins TRBV20-1 to TRBJ2-7; TRBD2 matches at 7 bases. Trimming at V came to 4 bases and at J to 2 bases, leaving 14 bases not matched to a gene. This CDR3 is 16 amino acids long. Germline V lookup: CDR1 DFQATT, CDR2 SNEGSKA (reference sequence).

This clonotype came up many times. CDR3 in amino acids: CASSLVFPSIHNEQFF. The CDR3 coding sequence is TGTGCCAGCAGTTTAGTGTTTCCTAGTATCCACAATGAGCAGTTCTTC. The rearrangement joins TRBV12-3 or TRBV12-4 to TRBJ2-1; no reliable D call. V was clipped by 1 base and J by 5 bases, with 15 bases between them. This CDR3 is built from 16 residues.

The sample holds many counts of this clonotype. The chain couples TRBV27 to TRBJ2-7; D gene ambiguous. Trimming pared 4 bases from V and 6 bases from J, leaving 19 bases between. CDR3 length: 15 amino acids. Germline-derived CDR1 and CDR2 are MNHEY and SMNVEV (reference sequence). CDR3: CASSWSSGSSGEQYF. The CDR3 DNA reads as TGTGCCAGCAGTTGGTCCAGTGGGTCCTCGGGCGAGCAGTACTTC.

This clonotype was found a few times. This chain uses TRBV4-2 with TRBJ2-1; 12 bases map to TRBD2. The CDR3 is 15 amino acids. Germline V gene lookup returns CDR1 LGHNA and CDR2 YNFKEQ. V lost 0 bases to trimming and J lost 9 bases; unmatched junction nucleotides: 3. The CDR3 here is CASSQDLLAGGEQFF. The CDR3 DNA reads TGTGCCAGCAGCCAAGATTTACTAGCGGGAGGTGAGCAGTTCTTC.

This clonotype appeared a few times. CDR3 sequence (DNA): TGTGCCAGCAGCTTAACCGGGACTAGCGTCAATGAGCAGTTCTTC. Translation: CASSLTGTSVNEQFF. This chain uses TRBV7-2 with TRBJ2-1; 10 positions agree with TRBD2. Losses at the gene ends were 2 bases for V and 6 bases for J; bases not matched to a gene: 4. This CDR3 spans 15 amino acids. The germline gives CDR1 SGHTA, CDR2 FQGNSA.

This clonotype was detected only a few times. The CDR3 DNA follows: TGTGCCAGCAGTTTAATGAGCGGGAGACGGGGGGATACGCAGTATTTT. As protein: CASSLMSGRRGDTQYF. J is TRBJ2-3 and V is TRBV27; 8 positions match TRBD2. This CDR3 is built from 16 residues. The trim removed 2 bases at V and 6 bases at J, leaving 10 bases unmatched. Per the germline V gene, CDR1 is MNHEY and CDR2 is SMNVEV (reference sequence).

This clonotype turned up a few times. The chain employs TRBV10-3 and TRBJ2-3; D unclear. In germline, CDR1 is ENHRY, CDR2 SYGVKD. This CDR3 region has 14 residues. Trimming removed 3 bases from V and 3 bases from J, with 10 bases in between. CDR3 nucleotide sequence: TGTGCCATCAGTGATAGCAGGCGAACAGATACGCAGTATTTT. Translation: CAISDSRRTDTQYF.

This clonotype was observed a handful of times. The chain's CDR3 is CASSPGQGRPYGYTF. The CDR3 bases are TGCGCCAGCAGCCCTGGACAGGGGCGGCCCTATGGCTACACCTTC. The chain is built from TRBV4-3 and TRBJ1-2, with 9 bases fitting TRBD1. The V and J ends lost 4 bases and 4 bases, in that order; junction bases with no gene match: 7. Per the germline V gene, CDR1 is LGHNA and CDR2 is YSLEER. There are 15 residues in the CDR3.

This clonotype was found a few times. The chain employs TRBV30 and TRBJ2-5; no reliable D call. Trimming removed 1 base from V and 5 bases from J, with 11 bases in between. This CDR3 is built from 13 residues. CDR1 is GTSNPN and CDR2 is SVGIG in the germline V gene (reference sequence). CDR3 loop: CAWSGQLRETQYF. CDR3 bases: TGTGCCTGGAGTGGGCAATTGAGGGAGACCCAGTACTTC.

In nucleotides, the CDR3 is TGTGCCACCAGCAGAGAGGGGGAAGGGTCTGGAAACACCATATATTTT. This codes for CATSREGEGSGNTIYF. This chain uses TRBV15 with TRBJ1-3; TRBD1 might be the D (5 bases). The CDR3 is 16 amino acids. With 0 bases removed from V and 1 base from J, the gap between germline ends came to 10 bases. From germline, CDR1 is LNHNV and CDR2 YYDKDF (reference sequence).

In its sample, this clonotype was seen many times. V is TRBV24-1 and J is TRBJ2-1; 8 bases are a match to TRBD1. This CDR3 has 17 amino acids. The germline V gene has CDR1 KGHDR and CDR2 SFDVKD. V lost 3 bases, J lost 7 bases, and 13 bases stayed unmatched. The CDR3 bases are TGTGCCACCAGTGATAGGACAGGGAAGCCCGGTGGGAATGAGCAGTTCTTC. It specifies CATSDRTGKPGGNEQFF.

This clonotype was seen a few times. The chain couples TRBV7-2 to TRBJ2-2, with TRBD2 identical over 9 bases. After removal of 2 bases from V and 6 bases from J, the junction contained 7 bases not matched to a gene. The germline CDR1 and CDR2 sequences are SGHTA and FQGNSA. The CDR3 is made up of 16 amino acids. CDR3 nucleotides: TGTGCCAGCAGCTTATTGGCGGGGGGGCTTCCCGGGGAGCTGTTTTTT. It encodes CASSLLAGGLPGELFF.

A few counts support this clonotype. V is TRBV20-1 and J is TRBJ1-3, with 7 nucleotides matching TRBD1. The CDR3 spans 14 residues. V trimming: 7 bases; J trimming: 0 bases; junction bases outside the gene matches: 6. Looked up from germline, CDR1 is DFQATT and CDR2 is SNEGSKA (reference sequence). The CDR3 protein is CSGQTGISGNTIYF. As DNA, the CDR3 is TGCAGTGGCCAGACAGGGATCTCTGGAAACACCATATATTTT.

V usage is TRBV20-1 and J usage is TRBJ1-2; D remains ambiguous. Germline CDR1 DFQATT, CDR2 SNEGSKA (reference sequence). The CDR3 has 12 residues. With 6 bases removed from V and 4 bases from J, the gap between germline ends came to 12 bases. For the CDR3, the DNA is TGCAGTGCAGGAAGATTGATCTATGGCTACACCTTC. Protein sequence: CSAGRLIYGYTF.

This clonotype was seen more than once but under ten times. CDR3 residues: CSAQGGPNEKLFF. As DNA, the CDR3 is TGCAGTGCCCAGGGGGGCCCTAATGAAAAACTGTTTTTT. V usage is TRBV20-1 and J usage is TRBJ1-4; 7 bases match TRBD1. Looked up from germline, CDR1 is DFQATT and CDR2 is SNEGSKA (reference sequence). V dropped 6 bases and J dropped 3; count of bases not matched to a gene: 4. This CDR3 spans 13 amino acids.

The chain carries TRBV20-1 and TRBJ2-4, with TRBD2 as a possible D gene (6 bases). This CDR3 spans 16 amino acids. V lost 4 bases and J 6 bases, leaving 22 bases between the germline ends. The germline V gene encodes CDR1 DFQATT and CDR2 SNEGSKA (reference sequence). The CDR3 is CSAIPLVAATGNIQYF. The DNA of the CDR3 is TGCAGTGCTATCCCCCTGGTAGCGGCTACGGGAAACATTCAGTACTTC.

This clonotype was observed a few times. The chain couples TRBV27 to TRBJ2-1, with D possibly TRBD1 on 5 matching bases. This CDR3 comprises 13 residues. V lost 3 bases and J 7 bases, leaving 10 bases between the germline ends. Looked up from germline, CDR1 is MNHEY and CDR2 is SMNVEV (reference sequence). CDR3 nucleotide sequence: TGTGCCAGCAGTTTTGGGGCAAAGAATGAGCAGTTCTTC. Translating it yields CASSFGAKNEQFF.

This chain uses TRBV20-1 with TRBJ1-2; D may be TRBD1 (6 bases). This CDR3 comprises 14 residues. V lost 5 bases to trimming and J lost 8 bases, with 21 bases between them. Per germline, CDR1 DFQATT and CDR2 SNEGSKA (reference sequence). CDR3 in DNA: TGCAGTGCTTCACCCATGAGGGGGGTAGGGGGCTACACCTTC. The encoded protein is CSASPMRGVGGYTF.

This clonotype was seen a handful of times. The rearrangement uses TRBV9 and TRBJ2-3; 8 nucleotides align to TRBD2. This CDR3 is 17 amino acids long. V shed 4 bases, J shed 6 bases, and the junction held 16 bases outside the gene matches. The germline CDR1 and CDR2 sequences are SGDLS and YYNGEE. The DNA for the CDR3 is TGTGCCAGCAGCTTCTCGGGAGGGGTGAAGACGTCCGATACGCAGTATTTT. It encodes CASSFSGGVKTSDTQYF.

This clonotype was found a few times. The genes are TRBV28 and TRBJ2-1; 8 nucleotides line up with TRBD2. The CDR3 has 18 amino acids. From germline, CDR1 is MDHEN and CDR2 SYDVKM. J gave up 2 bases and V 7 bases, and 16 bases lay outside the gene matches. The CDR3 DNA sequence: TGTGCCAGCACAAAAGGTCTAGCGGGCACCATTGCCTACAATGAGCAGTTCTTC. Translation: CASTKGLAGTIAYNEQFF.

This clonotype was seen at least ten times. V usage is TRBV6-1 and J usage is TRBJ1-2; 10 nucleotides match TRBD1. The CDR3 extends over 15 amino acids. Trimming cost V 1 base and J 7 bases; bases outside gene matches: 6. Germline loops: CDR1 MNHNS, CDR2 SASEGT. The CDR3 nucleotides are TGTGCCAGCAGTGAAGGACAGGGGGCTTACTCTGGCTACACCTTC. This translates into CASSEGQGAYSGYTF.

This clonotype was observed a few times. CDR3 DNA sequence: TGTGCCAGCAGCCAGCTTCCAGGACTAGCGGGTGCGTCCTACGAGCAGTACTTC. Translating it yields CASSQLPGLAGASYEQYF. V is TRBV3-1 and J is TRBJ2-7; TRBD2 aligns across 11 bases. Per the germline V gene, CDR1 is LGHDT and CDR2 is YNNKEL (reference sequence). With 3 bases clipped from V and 1 base from J, the junction kept 11 bases outside the gene matches. CDR3 length: 18 residues.

This clonotype was seen only a few times. The rearrangement links TRBV5-4 to TRBJ2-7; TRBD2 matches at 13 bases. V trimming: 4 bases; J trimming: 7 bases; junction bases outside the gene matches: 8. The CDR3 runs to 15 residues. Germline V gene sequence: CDR1 SGHNT, CDR2 YYREEE (reference sequence). CDR3 DNA sequence: TGTGCCAGCAGCATAGGACTAGCGGGGGCGGCTGAGCAGTACTTC. Translated, it gives CASSIGLAGAAEQYF.